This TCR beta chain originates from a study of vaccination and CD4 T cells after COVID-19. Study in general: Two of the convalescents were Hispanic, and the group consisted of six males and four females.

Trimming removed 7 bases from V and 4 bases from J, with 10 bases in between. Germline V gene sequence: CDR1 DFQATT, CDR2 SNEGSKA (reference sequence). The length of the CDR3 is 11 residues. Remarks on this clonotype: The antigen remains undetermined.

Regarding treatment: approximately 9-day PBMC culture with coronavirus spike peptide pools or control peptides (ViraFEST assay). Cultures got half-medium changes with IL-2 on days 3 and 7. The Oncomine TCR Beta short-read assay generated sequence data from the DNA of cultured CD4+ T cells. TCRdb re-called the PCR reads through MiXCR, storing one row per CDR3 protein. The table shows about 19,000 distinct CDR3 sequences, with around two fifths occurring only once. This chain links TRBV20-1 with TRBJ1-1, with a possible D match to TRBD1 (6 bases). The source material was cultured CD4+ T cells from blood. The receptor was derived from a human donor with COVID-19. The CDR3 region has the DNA TGCAGTGTTAGGGGGGGCACTGAAGCTTTCTTT. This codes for CSVRGGTEAFF.